This T cell receptor (beta chain) was profiled in a study of immune evolution from preneoplasia to lung adenocarcinoma. General study points: Normal lung had highest clonality; later lesions appeared denser, more diverse.

Notes on this clone: Its cognate antigen is unknown.

The repertoire was sequenced with immunoSEQ multiplex PCR; TCRdb's copy has only in-frame clones and lacks some. The table lists more than 15,000 clones, 75% to 90% of them singletons. The CDR3 covers 13 residues. Germline lookup yields CDR1 MNHNS and CDR2 SASEGT. Trimming took off 4 bases at V and 3 bases at J, with 9 bases between the two ends. The clonotype originates from a person aged 70 to 80 with invasive lung adenocarcinoma. This chain uses TRBV6-1 with TRBJ1-2, with D unclear. Sequenced input: FFPE invasive lung adenocarcinoma tissue. CDR3 sequence (DNA): TGTGCCAGCAGTGCAGACAAAGACTATGGCTACACCTTC. Translation gives CASSADKDYGYTF.